Below are 15 T cell receptor beta chains sequenced from a single sample in a study of metastatic and nonmetastatic thyroid tumors. Thyroid surgery had not been preceded by any treatment in any patient. TCRdb re-called the PCR reads via MiXCR. The table includes 60,000 to 75,000 clones, roughly 4.1% detected once. Specimen: blood. These receptors all stem from a female donor with papillary thyroid cancer or a benign thyroid nodule (not recorded which). Some clones in this sample may be carry-over from other donors' samples.

This clone has at least ten counts. The chain is built from TRBV7-9 and TRBJ1-2; 7 bases are shared with TRBD1. CDR3 size: 13 residues. Germline V gene lookup returns CDR1 SEHNR and CDR2 FQNEAQ (reference sequence). Trimming removed 3 bases from V and 8 bases from J; junction bases left unmatched: 6. CDR3 nucleotide sequence: TGTGCCAGCAGCTTCGGGGGAGGGGGCGGCTACACCTTC. It specifies CASSFGGGGGYTF.

Here the CDR3 reads CASVSSGNTIYF. The CDR3 DNA reads as TGTGCCAGCGTCTCCTCTGGAAACACCATATATTTT. The chain couples TRBV2 to TRBJ1-3; the D is unclear. Looked up from germline, CDR1 is SNHLY and CDR2 is FYNNEI. Trimming shortened V by 8 bases and J by 0 bases, and 5 bases separated the two germline ends. The CDR3 is made up of 12 amino acids.

This clone was detected a few times. V gene TRBV20-1 combines with J gene TRBJ2-7, with D perhaps being TRBD1 or TRBD2 (5 bases each). Per the germline V gene, CDR1 is DFQATT and CDR2 is SNEGSKA (reference sequence). Trimming cost V 1 base and J 7 bases, with 23 bases left between them. This CDR3 is built from 16 residues. CDR3 loop: CSARGEWGSRNNEQYF. CDR3 nucleotide sequence: TGCAGTGCTAGAGGGGAATGGGGGAGTAGGAACAATGAGCAGTACTTC.

About this clone itself: With a much larger clone just one base away, this may be a read error. This sample also contains other DNA sequences that code for the same CDR3. The chain carries TRBV15 and TRBJ1-1; D gene ambiguous. The germline CDR1 and CDR2 sequences are LNHNV and YYDKDF (reference sequence). The CDR3 loop spans 13 amino acids. DNA for the CDR3: TGTGCCACAAGCAGAGCTGCGAACATTGAAGCTTTCTTT. It codes for CATSRAANIEAFF.

This clone was seen at least ten times. V gene TRBV12-3 or TRBV12-4 combines with J gene TRBJ2-7, with 10 bases aligning to TRBD2. This CDR3 comprises 15 residues. V shed 1 base and J 3 bases; nucleotides not matched to a gene: 3. DNA of the CDR3: TGTGCCAGCAGTTTAGAGGCTAGCGGGAGCTACGAGCAGTACTTC. Translation gives CASSLEASGSYEQYF.

This clone was observed many times. The chain couples TRBV11-3 to TRBJ2-3, with 11 bases identical to TRBD2. Germline-derived CDR1 and CDR2 are SGHNT and YENEEA. The CDR3 contains 16 residues. Germline trimming cut 4 bases from V and 3 bases from J; bases unmatched to any gene: 6. In DNA form, the CDR3 reads TGTGCCAGCAGCTCTCCACTAGCGGGAGCGACAGATACGCAGTATTTT. Translated: CASSSPLAGATDTQYF.

This clone came up many times. The conserved phenylalanine or tryptophan normally closing the CDR3 is absent here, so this likely arose from a read error. Other DNA sequences in this sample translate to the same CDR3. The chain recombines TRBV6-1 with TRBJ2-1; D gene unclear. This CDR3 comprises 12 residues. The V and J ends lost 3 bases and 5 bases respectively, with 5 bases between them. Germline CDR1 is MNHNS and CDR2 is SASEGT. The CDR3 DNA reads as TGTGCCAGCAGTGATTTAAACAATGAGCAGTTCCTC. Translation: CASSDLNNEQFL.

This clone appeared a few times. V usage is TRBV20-1 and J usage is TRBJ1-1; unclear D gene. CDR3 length equals 13 residues. From germline, CDR1 is DFQATT and CDR2 SNEGSKA (reference sequence). V was clipped by 0 bases and J by 1 base, with 6 bases between them. For the CDR3, the DNA is TGCAGTGCTAGAGATATGGCGAACACTGAAGCTTTCTTT. This encodes CSARDMANTEAFF.

This clone was picked up a small number of times. The J gene is TRBJ2-5, the V gene TRBV28; D is possibly TRBD2 (5 bases). Germline CDR1 is MDHEN and CDR2 is SYDVKM. This CDR3 contains 14 residues. Trimming cost V 6 bases and J 4 bases, with 15 bases left between them. The CDR3 coding sequence is TGTGCCAGCAGCCCGGGGTTACTCCCAGAGACCCAGTACTTC. Protein sequence: CASSPGLLPETQYF.

V and J are TRBV6-1 and TRBJ2-2, with D possibly TRBD1 on 5 matching bases. The ends were cut back, 5 bases at V and 1 base at J, with 8 bases in the middle. There are 14 residues in the CDR3. Germline V CDR1 and CDR2: MNHNS, SASEGT. CDR3 protein: CASSPQGNTGELFF. The CDR3 DNA sequence: TGTGCCAGCAGTCCTCAGGGGAACACCGGGGAGCTGTTTTTT.

A remark on this clone: One junction end disagrees with the germline gene, perhaps due to a read error. The V call is TRBV6-1, the J call TRBJ1-5, with D hard to call. Looked up from germline, CDR1 is MNHNS and CDR2 is SASEGT. The CDR3 covers 11 residues. The CDR3 DNA is TGTGCCAGCAGAGAATATCATCCCCAGCATTTT. Amino acid sequence: CASREYHPQHF.

V gene TRBV18 combines with J gene TRBJ2-3; D is undetermined. Per the germline V gene, CDR1 is KGHSH and CDR2 is LQKENI. The CDR3 totals 13 residues. V was pared by 2 bases and J by 2 bases, with 5 bases between. The DNA for the CDR3 is TGTGCCAGCTCACCAGGAACCACAGATACGCAGTATTTT. Translated: CASSPGTTDTQYF.

The table lists this clone with many counts. The chain links TRBV11-2 to TRBJ1-6; TRBD1 matches 9 bases. The CDR3 has 16 residues. V was pared by 1 base and J by 8 bases, with 6 bases of the junction left unmatched. Germline V gene lookup returns CDR1 SGHAT and CDR2 FQNNGV. The CDR3 sequence: CASSLAPGQGYSPLHF. CDR3 nucleotide sequence: TGTGCCAGCAGCTTAGCTCCGGGACAGGGCTATTCACCCCTCCACTTT.

At least ten counts were recorded for this clone. The rearrangement uses TRBV6-6 and TRBJ1-6; D remains ambiguous. The germline CDR1 and CDR2 sequences are MNHNY and SVGAGI (reference sequence). V lost 0 bases and J 6 bases, leaving 6 bases between the germline ends. CDR3 length equals 14 residues. CDR3 residues: CASSYSRLNSPLHF. The CDR3 nucleotides read TGTGCCAGCAGTTACTCTCGACTTAATTCACCCCTCCACTTT.

The rearrangement joins TRBV11-3 to TRBJ2-1; D is undetermined. The CDR3 has 15 amino acids. Per the germline V gene, CDR1 is SGHNT and CDR2 is YENEEA. Trimming pared 0 bases from V and 0 bases from J, leaving 6 bases between. The CDR3 protein is CASSLEQSSYNEQFF. As DNA, the CDR3 is TGTGCCAGCAGCTTAGAACAGAGCTCCTACAATGAGCAGTTCTTC. Complete variable domain (other parts from reference TRBV11-3 and TRBJ2-1): EAGVVQSPRYKIIEKKQPVAFWCNPISGHNTLYWYLQNLGQGPELLIRYENEEAVDDSQLPKDRFSAERLKGVDSTLKIQPAELGDSAVYLCASSLEQSSYNEQFFGPGTRLTVL.